This T cell receptor (beta chain) was found in a study of T cells in Graves' hyperthyroidism and ophthalmopathy. Points from the study as a whole: Most clonotypes expanded in thyroid above 0.001 were likewise present in blood.

TCR beta CDR3 sequences were amplified from RNA transcripts. Carried out on the TCR CDR3, a first-round RT-PCR used the HTBI primer set. Via MiXCR, TCRdb re-called the multiplex PCR reads, giving one row per CDR3 protein. The table has hundreds of thousands of distinct CDR3 sequences, approximately 21% seen once. Regarding this clonotype: Its antigen remains unknown.

Germline V gives CDR1 KGHDR, CDR2 SFDVKD. Trimming stripped 5 bases from V and 4 bases from J, with 12 bases between. CDR3 length: 14 residues. Source material: blood. The rearrangement links TRBV24-1 to TRBJ2-3; D gene uncertain. The clonotype comes from a man aged 30-40 years with Graves' ophthalmopathy. CDR3 protein: CATSGAKVADTQYF. For the CDR3, the DNA is TGTGCCACCAGTGGGGCTAAGGTGGCAGATACGCAGTATTTT.